This T cell receptor beta chain was obtained from a study of CD8+CD57+ T cells in acquired aplastic anemia. About the research overall: The study obtained 11 million or so reads on average for CD4+ cells from healthy donors. Whole-study findings and limits: Researchers report that 25 to 30 CD8+ CDR3 sequences appeared in both patients and controls. Simpson's diversity of CD8+ cells was not significantly different in patients compared with controls.

Genomic DNA was employed as the template in profiling TCR beta VDJ and CDR3. TCRdb recomputed calls from the reads with MiXCR, one row per CDR3 protein. This sample has 200,000 to 250,000 distinct CDR3 sequences, with around 32% found just once. This clonotype was detected a few times. No antigen is known for it. V was cut by 2 bases and J by 9 bases, with 8 bases left in between. The CDR3 extends over 11 amino acids. The germline CDR1 and CDR2 sequences are LGHDT and YNNKEL (reference sequence). V is TRBV3-1 and J is TRBJ2-7; maybe TRBD2 (5 bases). The sequence came from a human donor in good health, serving as a control. The sample taken for sequencing was sorted CD4+, CD8+, or CD8+CD57+ T cells (not recorded which) from PBMCs. The CDR3 spells CASSQKGLQYF. CDR3 DNA sequence: TGTGCCAGCAGCCAAAAAGGACTGCAGTACTTC.